Below are 22 T cell receptor beta chains sequenced from a single sample in a study of PD-L1 blockade in urothelial cancer. Sequenced by immunoSEQ multiplex PCR; TCRdb stores in-frame clones only, minus some. This sample has tens of thousands of clones, with around 88% found just once. Sequences were derived from PBMCs, sampled around atezolizumab (anti-PD-L1) treatment. These receptors all stem from a man aged 55-75 years with urothelial cancer.

In this sample, this clone turned up once. The chain uses TRBV18 and TRBJ2-7; 12 positions agree with TRBD2. J was trimmed by 1 base and V by 1 base; bases with no gene match: 2. CDR3 size: 16 residues. Germline values: CDR1 KGHSH, CDR2 LQKENI. The CDR3 protein is CASSPRLAGESYEQYF. The CDR3 DNA follows: TGTGCCAGCTCACCACGACTAGCGGGAGAATCCTACGAGCAGTACTTC.

The rearrangement links TRBV6-1 to TRBJ2-2, with D unresolved. CDR1 and CDR2 from the germline V gene are MNHNS and SASEGT. CDR3 length: 14 residues. The ends were cut back, 4 bases at V and 8 bases at J, with 14 bases in the middle. The CDR3 region has the DNA TGTGCCAGCAGTGTATTAATCGCCGAGGGGGAGCTGTTTTTT. This encodes CASSVLIAEGELFF.

CDR3 protein: CAWSSSGGTDTQYF. The CDR3 region has the DNA TGTGCCTGGAGTTCTAGCGGGGGCACAGATACGCAGTATTTT. The V and J genes are TRBV30 and TRBJ2-3, with 9 bases identical to TRBD2. After removal of 2 bases from V and 1 base from J, the junction contained 1 base not matched to a gene. CDR1 is GTSNPN and CDR2 is SVGIG in the germline V gene (reference sequence). The length of the CDR3 is 14 residues.

This clone appeared once. This sequence joins TRBV19 and TRBJ2-2; D perhaps matches TRBD1 (5 bases). This CDR3 comprises 15 residues. V was cut by 5 bases and J by 5 bases, with 15 bases left in between. The germline V gene has CDR1 LNHDA and CDR2 SQIVND (reference sequence). The DNA of the CDR3 is TGTGCCAGTAGTCCGGTTCTAGGGGTGACCGGGGAGCTGTTTTTT. Amino acids: CASSPVLGVTGELFF.

The rearrangement links TRBV11-3 to TRBJ1-1, with TRBD1 as a possible D gene (5 bases). Germline CDR1 SGHNT, CDR2 YENEEA. With 3 bases removed from V and 8 bases from J, the gap between germline ends came to 7 bases. This CDR3 contains 11 residues. The CDR3 DNA sequence: TGTGCCAGCAGCTTGGGGGGGGAAGCTTTCTTT. This codes for CASSLGGEAFF.

The genes are TRBV19 and TRBJ2-1; TRBD2 is a possible D gene (7 bases). The germline V and J ends were trimmed by 9 bases and 2 bases, with 20 bases remaining between them. Looked up from germline, CDR1 is LNHDA and CDR2 is SQIVND (reference sequence). CDR3 size: 16 residues. The CDR3 sequence is CASRGGGLGTYNEQFF. CDR3 nucleotides: TGTGCCAGCCGAGGGGGGGGCCTGGGAACCTACAATGAGCAGTTCTTC.

This clone is a singleton in its sample. V usage is TRBV5-1 and J usage is TRBJ1-1; TRBD1 might be the D (6 bases). Germline V lookup: CDR1 SGHRS, CDR2 YFSETQ. The CDR3 runs 15 residues. The germline V and J ends were trimmed by 4 bases and 4 bases, with 17 bases remaining between them. The CDR3 sequence: CASSPSRGGVTEAFF. The CDR3 coding sequence is TGCGCCAGCAGCCCATCGCGGGGGGGCGTCACTGAAGCTTTCTTT.

This clone has just one count. The rearrangement uses TRBV7-9 and TRBJ2-2, with 7 bases identical to TRBD1. Germline values: CDR1 SEHNR, CDR2 FQNEAQ (reference sequence). The ends lost 6 bases at V and 1 base at J; junction bases unmatched: 5. The CDR3 extends over 15 amino acids. The CDR3 sequence is CASRPGQMNTGELFF. DNA for the CDR3: TGTGCCAGCAGACCGGGACAGATGAACACCGGGGAGCTGTTTTTT.

The rearrangement uses TRBV7-8 and TRBJ1-1, with TRBD1 as a possible D gene (5 bases). The germline gives CDR1 SGHVS, CDR2 FQNEAQ. The CDR3 contains 14 residues. V lost 3 bases and J lost 10, with 18 bases in between. CDR3 coding DNA: TGTGCCAGCAGCTTCGGAGGGGCTGGGAGAGGAGCTTTCTTT. This sequence encodes CASSFGGAGRGAFF.

The chain couples TRBV9 to TRBJ2-1; D unclear. CDR1 is SGDLS and CDR2 is YYNGEE in the germline V gene. V was clipped by 4 bases and J by 8 bases, with 16 bases between them. This CDR3 has 14 amino acids. The CDR3 sequence is CASSFRVLGDEQFF. The CDR3 DNA reads as TGTGCCAGCAGCTTCCGGGTCCTCGGCGATGAGCAGTTCTTC.

Details on this clone: One junction end does not reproduce the germline sequence, and a read error may be involved. The J gene is TRBJ2-1, the V gene TRBV25-1; TRBD2 matches 11 bases. Looked up from germline, CDR1 is MGHDK and CDR2 is SYGVNS. The CDR3 spans 14 residues. CDR3 in DNA: TGTGCCAGCAGTGACAATAGCGGGAGGGCCGAGCAGCTCTTC. Translating gives CASSDNSGRAEQLF.

J is TRBJ2-1 and V is TRBV7-3, with no clear D. The CDR3 covers 11 residues. The V gene lost 5 bases and the J gene lost 9 bases, with 8 bases spanning the gap. CDR1 and CDR2 (germline): SGHTA, FQGTGA. The CDR3 reads CASSLNGEQFF. The DNA for the CDR3 is TGTGCCAGCAGCCTTAACGGTGAGCAGTTCTTC.

The V gene is TRBV30, the J gene TRBJ1-6; D gene unclear. This CDR3 region has 13 residues. Germline V gene data show CDR1 as GTSNPN and CDR2 as SVGIG (reference sequence). Trimming removed 7 bases from V and 0 bases from J, with 7 bases in between. CDR3 nucleotides: TGTGCCTTACAGAGCTCCTATAATTCACCCCTCCACTTT. It translates to CALQSSYNSPLHF.

V is TRBV18 and J is TRBJ1-5; D unclear. The CDR3 extends over 15 amino acids. Trimming left V 3 bases short and J 0 bases short, with 9 bases between. Germline CDR1 KGHSH, CDR2 LQKENI. CDR3 residues: CASSPGVDSNQPQHF. The CDR3 DNA sequence: TGTGCCAGCTCACCGGGAGTAGATAGCAATCAGCCCCAGCATTTT.

Only one count was recorded for this clone. V usage is TRBV9 and J usage is TRBJ2-3; no definite D call. Germline V gene lookup returns CDR1 SGDLS and CDR2 YYNGEE. The CDR3 has 13 amino acids. V was trimmed by 0 bases and J by 7 bases, leaving 9 bases between them. CDR3 nucleotides: TGTGCCAGCAGCGTAGTCCCCCAGAATACGCAGTATTTT. Translated, it gives CASSVVPQNTQYF.

V and J are TRBV6-5 and TRBJ1-2; a weak D match, TRBD1 (5 bases). This CDR3 comprises 14 residues. Looked up from germline, CDR1 is MNHEY and CDR2 is SVGAGI. Trimming stripped 6 bases from V and 5 bases from J, with 16 bases between. The CDR3 reads CASREQQDSYGYTF. In DNA form, the CDR3 reads TGTGCCAGCAGAGAACAACAGGATTCTTATGGCTACACCTTC.

The chain uses TRBV18 and TRBJ2-7; 7 bases are shared with TRBD2. V lost 0 bases to trimming and J lost 0 bases; unmatched junction nucleotides: 2. The germline gives CDR1 KGHSH, CDR2 LQKENI. The CDR3 covers 15 residues. The CDR3 spells CASSPPSSGSYEQYF. The CDR3 nucleotides read TGTGCCAGCTCACCACCGTCTAGCGGCTCCTACGAGCAGTACTTC.

The CDR3 reads CASSPSGDQPQHF. In DNA form, the CDR3 reads TGTGCCAGCAGTCCCTCGGGGGATCAGCCCCAGCATTTT. The chain carries TRBV2 and TRBJ1-5, with D tentatively TRBD1 (5 bases). CDR3 length: 13 residues. V dropped 5 bases and J dropped 5 bases, with 10 bases sitting between them. Germline assignment: CDR1 SNHLY and CDR2 FYNNEI.

This clone has only one observation. The chain combines TRBV4-1 with TRBJ1-6; D is uncertain. The CDR3 covers 14 residues. Trimming removed 7 bases at V and 6 bases at J, with 13 bases between. The germline gives CDR1 MGHRA, CDR2 YSYEKL. The CDR3 DNA sequence: TGCGCCAGCAATCCCGGGGAAGGTAATTCACCCCTCCACTTT. Residues: CASNPGEGNSPLHF.

The rearrangement joins TRBV21-1 to TRBJ1-5; TRBD1 is taken as the D call from the table, unchecked against the DNA. TRBV21-1 is termed a pseudogene. The CDR3 contains 15 residues. This CDR3 reads CASSKQGAWDQPQHF. CDR3 in DNA: TGTGCCAGCAGCAAGCAGGGGGCATGGGATCAGCCCCAGCATTTT.

The chain combines TRBV4-2 with TRBJ2-1; a weak D match, TRBD2 (5 bases). The V gene lost 1 base and the J gene lost 4 bases, with 11 bases spanning the gap. Germline V lookup: CDR1 LGHNA, CDR2 YNFKEQ. The CDR3 has 15 amino acids. In DNA, the CDR3 is TGTGCCAGCAGCCAAGGGACTGGAAGTTACAATGAGCAGTTCTTC. This codes for CASSQGTGSYNEQFF.

J is TRBJ2-3 and V is TRBV5-4; possibly TRBD1 for D (5 bases). This CDR3 spans 14 amino acids. Germline V CDR1 and CDR2: SGHNT, YYREEE (reference sequence). V was trimmed by 1 base and J by 0 bases, leaving 6 bases between them. The CDR3 nucleotides read TGTGCCAGCAGCTTGCAGGGTAGCACAGATACGCAGTATTTT. It specifies CASSLQGSTDTQYF.